This T cell receptor (beta chain) was retrieved from a study of T cell repertoires in cytomegalovirus infection. Whole-study context: Epitope selection comprised recently identified HLA-C-restricted CMV epitopes and well-studied HLA-B-restricted CMV epitopes. Both a matching HLA type and CMV infection were indicated by public TCR beta signatures. General observations from the study: CMV-specific TCR beta clonotypes restricted by HLA-C were the ones dominating the ex vivo response. Frequencies of public TCR beta families were cumulated, and this identified carriers of CMV plus the relevant HLA.

CDR1 is SGHRS and CDR2 is YFSETQ in the germline V gene. Trimming shortened V by 4 bases and J by 6 bases, and 16 bases separated the two germline ends. CDR3 length: 14 amino acids. TCRdb re-derived calls from the reads in MiXCR, one entry per CDR3 protein. The table lists roughly 500,000 distinct CDR3 sequences, about 33% of them singletons. Note on this clonotype: Its specificity is not known.

This receptor was identified in a human donor in good health (CMV status not recorded). Some clones in this sample may be carry-over from other donors' samples. The chain carries TRBV5-1 and TRBJ1-1; possibly TRBD1 for D (6 bases). Source: cultured PBMCs, taken from culture after CMV antigen stimulation. The DNA for the CDR3 is TGCGCCAGCAGCCAAATACAGGGCGGAGCTGAAGCTTTCTTT. This encodes CASSQIQGGAEAFF.